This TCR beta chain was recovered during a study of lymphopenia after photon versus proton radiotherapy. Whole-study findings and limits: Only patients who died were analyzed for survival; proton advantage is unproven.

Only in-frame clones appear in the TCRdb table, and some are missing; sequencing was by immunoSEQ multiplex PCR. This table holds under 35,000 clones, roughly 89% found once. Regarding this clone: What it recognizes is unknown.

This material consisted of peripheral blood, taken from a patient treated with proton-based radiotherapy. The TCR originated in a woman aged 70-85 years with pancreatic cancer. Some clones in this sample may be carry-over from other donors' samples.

CDR3 DNA sequence: TGTGCCAGCCATCCGCGAGCGGGAGGGTCGGAGACCCAGTACTTC. As protein: CASHPRAGGSETQYF. The chain has TRBV28 and TRBJ2-5, with 10 bases aligning to TRBD2. V was clipped by 8 bases and J by 5 bases; unmatched bases: 11. There are 15 residues in the CDR3. Germline assignment: CDR1 MDHEN and CDR2 SYDVKM.